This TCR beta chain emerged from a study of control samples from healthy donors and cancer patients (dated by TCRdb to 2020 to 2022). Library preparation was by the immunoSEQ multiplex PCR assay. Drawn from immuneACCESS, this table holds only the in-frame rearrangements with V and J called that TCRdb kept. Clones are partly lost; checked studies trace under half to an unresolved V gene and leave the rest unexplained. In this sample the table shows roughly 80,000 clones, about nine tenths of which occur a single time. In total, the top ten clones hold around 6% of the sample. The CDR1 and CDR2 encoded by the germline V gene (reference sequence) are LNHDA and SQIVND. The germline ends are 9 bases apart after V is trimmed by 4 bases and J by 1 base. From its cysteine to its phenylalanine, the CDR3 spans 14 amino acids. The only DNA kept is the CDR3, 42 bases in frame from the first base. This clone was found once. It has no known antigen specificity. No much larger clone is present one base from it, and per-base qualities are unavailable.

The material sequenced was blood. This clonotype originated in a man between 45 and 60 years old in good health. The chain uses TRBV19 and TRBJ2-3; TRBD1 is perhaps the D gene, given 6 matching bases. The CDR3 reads CASSTDSRTDTQYF. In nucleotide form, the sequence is TGTGCCAGTAGTACGGACAGCCGCACAGATACGCAGTATTTT.